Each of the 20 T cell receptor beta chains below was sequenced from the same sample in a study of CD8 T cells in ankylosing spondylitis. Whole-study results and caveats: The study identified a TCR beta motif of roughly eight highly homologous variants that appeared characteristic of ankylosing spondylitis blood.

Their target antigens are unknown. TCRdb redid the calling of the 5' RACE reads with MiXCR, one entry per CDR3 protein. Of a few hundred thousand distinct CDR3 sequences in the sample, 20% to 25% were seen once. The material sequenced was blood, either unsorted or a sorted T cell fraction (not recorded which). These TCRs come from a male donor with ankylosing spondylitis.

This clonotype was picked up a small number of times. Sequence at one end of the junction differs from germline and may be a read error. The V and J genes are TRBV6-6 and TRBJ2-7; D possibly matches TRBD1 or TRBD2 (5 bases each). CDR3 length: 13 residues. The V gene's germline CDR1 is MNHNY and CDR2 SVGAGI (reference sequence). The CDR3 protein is CASVGTDSHEQYF. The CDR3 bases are TGTGCCAGCGTGGGGACGGACTCCCACGAGCAGTACTTC.

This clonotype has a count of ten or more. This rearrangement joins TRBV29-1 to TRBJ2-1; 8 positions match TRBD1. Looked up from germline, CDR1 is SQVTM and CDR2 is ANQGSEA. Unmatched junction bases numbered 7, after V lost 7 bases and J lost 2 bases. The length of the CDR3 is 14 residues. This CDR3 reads CSAPPGGAYNEQFF. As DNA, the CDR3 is TGCAGCGCCCCCCCAGGGGGCGCCTACAATGAGCAGTTCTTC.

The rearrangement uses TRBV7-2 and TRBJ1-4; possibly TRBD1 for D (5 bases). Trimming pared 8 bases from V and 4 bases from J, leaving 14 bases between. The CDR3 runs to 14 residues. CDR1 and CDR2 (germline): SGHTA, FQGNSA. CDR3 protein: CASRRGGDNEKLFF. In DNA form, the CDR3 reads TGTGCCAGCCGCCGGGGCGGGGATAATGAAAAACTGTTTTTT.

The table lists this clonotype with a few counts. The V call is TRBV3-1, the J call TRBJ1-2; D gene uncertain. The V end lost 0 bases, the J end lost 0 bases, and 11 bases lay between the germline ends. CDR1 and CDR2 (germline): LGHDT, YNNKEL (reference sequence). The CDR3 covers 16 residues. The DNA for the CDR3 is TGTGCCAGCAGCCAAGATGCGGGCCGATCTAACTATGGCTACACCTTC. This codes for CASSQDAGRSNYGYTF.

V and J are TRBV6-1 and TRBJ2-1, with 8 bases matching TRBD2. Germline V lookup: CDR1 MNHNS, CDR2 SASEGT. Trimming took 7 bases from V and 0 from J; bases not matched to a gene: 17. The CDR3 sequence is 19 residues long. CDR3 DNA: TGTGCCAGCACCGACCGTAGGCTAGCGGGCAGCCCCTCCTACAATGAGCAGTTCTTC. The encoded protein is CASTDRRLAGSPSYNEQFF.

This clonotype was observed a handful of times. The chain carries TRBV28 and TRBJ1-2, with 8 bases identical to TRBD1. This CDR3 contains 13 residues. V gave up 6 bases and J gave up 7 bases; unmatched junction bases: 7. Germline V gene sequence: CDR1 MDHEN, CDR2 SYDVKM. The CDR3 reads CASRGTGGTGYTF. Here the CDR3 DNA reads TGTGCCAGCAGAGGGACAGGCGGAACTGGCTACACCTTC.

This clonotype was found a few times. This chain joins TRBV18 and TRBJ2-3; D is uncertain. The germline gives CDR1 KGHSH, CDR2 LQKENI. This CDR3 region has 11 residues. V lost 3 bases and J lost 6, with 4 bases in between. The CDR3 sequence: CASSPDDTQYF. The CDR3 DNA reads TGTGCCAGCTCACCGGACGATACGCAGTATTTT. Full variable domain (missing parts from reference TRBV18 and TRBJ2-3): NAGVMQNPRHLVRRRGQEARLRCSPMKGHSHVYWYRQLPEEGLKFMVYLQKENIIDESGMPKERFSAEFPKEGPSILRIQQVVRGDSAAYFCASSPDDTQYFGPGTRLTVL.

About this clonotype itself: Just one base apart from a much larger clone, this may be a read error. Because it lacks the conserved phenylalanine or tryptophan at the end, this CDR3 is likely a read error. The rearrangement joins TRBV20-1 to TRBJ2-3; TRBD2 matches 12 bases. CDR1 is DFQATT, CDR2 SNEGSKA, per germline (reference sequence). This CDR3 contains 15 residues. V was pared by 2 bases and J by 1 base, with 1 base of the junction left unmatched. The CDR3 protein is CSARRLAGGTDTQYL. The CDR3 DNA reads TGCAGTGCTAGAAGACTAGCGGGAGGCACAGATACGCAGTATCTT.

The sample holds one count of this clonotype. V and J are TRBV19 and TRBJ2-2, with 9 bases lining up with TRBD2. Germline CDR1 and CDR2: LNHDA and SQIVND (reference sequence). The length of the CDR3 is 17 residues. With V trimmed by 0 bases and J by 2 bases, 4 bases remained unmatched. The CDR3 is CASSIDETSGNTGELFF. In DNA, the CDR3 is TGTGCCAGTAGTATAGATGAGACTAGCGGTAACACCGGGGAGCTGTTTTTT.

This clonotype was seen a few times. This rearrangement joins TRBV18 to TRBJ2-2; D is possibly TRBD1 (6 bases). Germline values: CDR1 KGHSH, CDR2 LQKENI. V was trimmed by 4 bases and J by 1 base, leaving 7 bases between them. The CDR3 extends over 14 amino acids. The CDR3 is CASSQQGNTGELFF. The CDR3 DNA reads TGTGCCAGCTCACAACAGGGGAACACCGGGGAGCTGTTTTTT. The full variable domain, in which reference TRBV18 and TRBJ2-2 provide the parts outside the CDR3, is NAGVMQNPRHLVRRRGQEARLRCSPMKGHSHVYWYRQLPEEGLKFMVYLQKENIIDESGMPKERFSAEFPKEGPSILRIQQVVRGDSAAYFCASSQQGNTGELFFGEGSRLTVL.

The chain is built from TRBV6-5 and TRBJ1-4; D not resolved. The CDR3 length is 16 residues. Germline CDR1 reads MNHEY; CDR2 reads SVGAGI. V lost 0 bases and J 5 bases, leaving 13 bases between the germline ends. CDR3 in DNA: TGTGCCAGCAGTTACTCGTTCCCGGCTGAGAATGAAAAACTGTTTTTT. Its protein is CASSYSFPAENEKLFF.

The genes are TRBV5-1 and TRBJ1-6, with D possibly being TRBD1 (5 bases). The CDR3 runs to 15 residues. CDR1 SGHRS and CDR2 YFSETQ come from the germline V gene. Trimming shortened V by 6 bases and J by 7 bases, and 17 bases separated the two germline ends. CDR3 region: CASKPLQARNSPLHF. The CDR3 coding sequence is TGCGCCAGCAAACCCCTACAGGCAAGGAATTCACCCCTCCACTTT.

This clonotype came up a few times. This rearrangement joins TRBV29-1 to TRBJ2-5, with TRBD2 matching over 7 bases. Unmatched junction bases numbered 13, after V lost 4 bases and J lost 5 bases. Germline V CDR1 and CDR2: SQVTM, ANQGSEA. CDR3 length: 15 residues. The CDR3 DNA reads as TGCAGCGTTGGGGGTAGCGGGTTACGGGGGGAGACCCAGTACTTC. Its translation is CSVGGSGLRGETQYF.

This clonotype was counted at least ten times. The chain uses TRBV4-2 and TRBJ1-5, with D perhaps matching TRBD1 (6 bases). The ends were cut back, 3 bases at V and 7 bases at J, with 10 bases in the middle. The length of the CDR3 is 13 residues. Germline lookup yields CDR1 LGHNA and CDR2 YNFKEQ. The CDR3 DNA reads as TGTGCCAGCAGCCACGGTGGGGGCCAGCCCCAGCATTTT. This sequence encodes CASSHGGGQPQHF.

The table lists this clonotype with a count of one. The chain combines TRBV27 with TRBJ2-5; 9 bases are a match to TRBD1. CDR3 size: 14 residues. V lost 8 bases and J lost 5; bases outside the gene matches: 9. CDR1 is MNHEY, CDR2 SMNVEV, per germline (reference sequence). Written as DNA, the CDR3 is TGTGCCAGCGGTGGACAGGGGCCGTGGGAGACCCAGTACTTC. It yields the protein CASGGQGPWETQYF.

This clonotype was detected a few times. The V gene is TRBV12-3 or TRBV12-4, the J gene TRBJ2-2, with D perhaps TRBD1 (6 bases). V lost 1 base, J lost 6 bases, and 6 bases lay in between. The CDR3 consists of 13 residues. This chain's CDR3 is CASSLGTAGELFF. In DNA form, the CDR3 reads TGTGCCAGCAGTTTAGGGACAGCCGGGGAGCTGTTTTTT.

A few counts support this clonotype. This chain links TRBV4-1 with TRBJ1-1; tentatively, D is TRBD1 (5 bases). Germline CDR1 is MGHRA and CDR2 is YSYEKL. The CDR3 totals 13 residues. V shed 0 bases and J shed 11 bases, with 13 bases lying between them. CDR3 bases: TGCGCCAGCAGCCAAGATGATGCCAGGGTGGCTTTCTTT. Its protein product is CASSQDDARVAFF.

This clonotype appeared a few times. The CDR3 DNA is TGCGCCAGCAGCCAGCACTATAGCAATCAGCCCCAGCATTTT. Translation gives CASSQHYSNQPQHF. The V call is TRBV4-1, the J call TRBJ1-5; no reliable D call. This CDR3 is built from 14 residues. Germline CDR1 is MGHRA and CDR2 is YSYEKL. V shed 3 bases and J shed 0 bases, with 6 bases lying between them.

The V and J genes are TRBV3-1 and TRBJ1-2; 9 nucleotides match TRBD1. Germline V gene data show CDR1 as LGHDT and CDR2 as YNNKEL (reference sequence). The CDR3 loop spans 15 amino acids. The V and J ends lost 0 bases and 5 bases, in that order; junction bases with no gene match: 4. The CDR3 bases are TGTGCCAGCAGCCAAGAGGGACAGGGCGGGTATGGCTACACCTTC. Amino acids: CASSQEGQGGYGYTF.

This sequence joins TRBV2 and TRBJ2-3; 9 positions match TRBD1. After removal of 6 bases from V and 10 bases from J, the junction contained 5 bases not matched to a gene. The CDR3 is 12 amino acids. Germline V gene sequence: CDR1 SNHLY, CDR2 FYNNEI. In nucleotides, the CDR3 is TGTGCCAGCAGGCCGGACAGGGGCGCGCAGTATTTT. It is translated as CASRPDRGAQYF. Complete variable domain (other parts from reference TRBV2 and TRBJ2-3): EPEVTQTPSHQVTQMGQEVILRCVPISNHLYFYWYRQILGQKVEFLVSFYNNEISEKSEIFDDQFSVERPDGSNFTLKIRSTKLEDSAMYFCASRPDRGAQYFGPGTRLTVL.